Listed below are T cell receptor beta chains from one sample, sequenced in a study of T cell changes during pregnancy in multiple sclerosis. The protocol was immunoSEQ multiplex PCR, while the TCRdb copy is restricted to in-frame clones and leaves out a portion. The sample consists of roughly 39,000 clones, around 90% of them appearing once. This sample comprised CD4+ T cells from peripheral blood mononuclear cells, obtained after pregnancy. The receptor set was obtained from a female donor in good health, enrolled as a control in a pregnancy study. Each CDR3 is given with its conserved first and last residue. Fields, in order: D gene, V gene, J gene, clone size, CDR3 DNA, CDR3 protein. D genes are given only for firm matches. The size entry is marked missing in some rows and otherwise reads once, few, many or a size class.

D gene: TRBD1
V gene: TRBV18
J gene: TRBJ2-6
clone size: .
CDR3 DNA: TGTGCCAGCTCGCCGCAACCGGGACAGCTAAGCTCTGGGGCCAACGTCCTGACTTTC
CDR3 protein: CASSPQPGQLSSGANVLTF

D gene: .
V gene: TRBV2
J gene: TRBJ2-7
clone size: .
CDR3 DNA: TGTGCCAGCAGCGCCGGACAGCTCTACGAGCAGTACTTC
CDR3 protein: CASSAGQLYEQYF

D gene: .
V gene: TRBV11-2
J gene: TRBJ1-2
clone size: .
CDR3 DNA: TGTGCCAGCAGCTTACAGGGTGCTAACTATGGCTACACCTTC
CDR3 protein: CASSLQGANYGYTF

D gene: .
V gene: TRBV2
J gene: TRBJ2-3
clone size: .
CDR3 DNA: TGTGCCAGCAGTGAACTGGGGGCGACAGATACGCAGTATTTT
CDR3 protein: CASSELGATDTQYF

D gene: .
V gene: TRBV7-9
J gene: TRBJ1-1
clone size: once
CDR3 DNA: TGTGCCAGCAGCTTACAGGGGCAGGGGACTGAAGCTTTCTTT
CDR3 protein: CASSLQGQGTEAFF

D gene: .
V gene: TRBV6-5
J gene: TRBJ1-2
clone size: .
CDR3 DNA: TGTGCCAGCAGTTACTCGAATCAGGCCGGCTACACCTTC
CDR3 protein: CASSYSNQAGYTF

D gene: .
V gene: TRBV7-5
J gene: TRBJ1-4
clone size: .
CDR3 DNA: TGTGCCCCCTACAGGGAGAATAATGAAAAACTGTTTTTT
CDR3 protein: CAPYRENNEKLFF

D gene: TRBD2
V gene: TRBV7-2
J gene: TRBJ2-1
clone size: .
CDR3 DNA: TGTGCCAGCAGCGCCACGCTAGCGGGGGGGCTTTACAATGAGCAGTTCTTC
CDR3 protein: CASSATLAGGLYNEQFF

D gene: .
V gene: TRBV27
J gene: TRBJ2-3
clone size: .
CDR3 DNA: TGTGCCAGCACCTCGATTGGACAGCCCCTTAGCACAGATACGCAGTATTTT
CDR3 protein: CASTSIGQPLSTDTQYF

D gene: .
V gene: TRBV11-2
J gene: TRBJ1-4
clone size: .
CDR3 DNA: TGTGCCAGCAGCTTAGGGAGCCGCCGGAATGAAAAACTGTTTTTT
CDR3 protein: CASSLGSRRNEKLFF

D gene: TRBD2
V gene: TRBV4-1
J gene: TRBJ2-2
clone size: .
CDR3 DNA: TGCGCCAGCAGCCACGTAGCGGGGGCGCGTCCGACCGGGGAGCTGTTTTTT
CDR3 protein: CASSHVAGARPTGELFF

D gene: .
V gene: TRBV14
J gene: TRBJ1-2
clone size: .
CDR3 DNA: TGTGCCAGCAGCCAAGATTACGGGAGCGGCTACACCTTC
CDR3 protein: CASSQDYGSGYTF

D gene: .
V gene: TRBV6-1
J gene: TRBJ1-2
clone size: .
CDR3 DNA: TGTGCCAGCAGTGAAGCACAGGGACGGGCCTATGGCTACACCTTC
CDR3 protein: CASSEAQGRAYGYTF

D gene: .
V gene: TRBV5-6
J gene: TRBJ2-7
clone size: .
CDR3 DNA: TGTGCCAGCTCGCGGAACGAGCAGTACTTC
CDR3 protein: CASSRNEQYF

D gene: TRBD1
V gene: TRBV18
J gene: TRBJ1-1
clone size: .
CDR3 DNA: TGTGCCAGCTCACCAGTGAGACAGGGGAAGGGGATGAACACTGAAGCTTTCTTT
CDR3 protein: CASSPVRQGKGMNTEAFF

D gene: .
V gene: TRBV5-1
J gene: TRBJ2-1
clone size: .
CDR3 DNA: TGCGCCAGCAGCTTGGAACCCGGGAGGAGGGGGAATGAGCAGTTCTTC
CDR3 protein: CASSLEPGRRGNEQFF

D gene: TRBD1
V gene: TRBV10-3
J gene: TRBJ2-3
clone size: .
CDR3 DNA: TGTGCCATCAGTACAGGGGGCATCAACACGGATACGCAGTATTTT
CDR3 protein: CAISTGGINTDTQYF

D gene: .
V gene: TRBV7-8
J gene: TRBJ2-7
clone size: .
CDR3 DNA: TGTGCCAGCAGCTTAGCGGACAGATCATACGAGCAGTACTTC
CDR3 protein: CASSLADRSYEQYF

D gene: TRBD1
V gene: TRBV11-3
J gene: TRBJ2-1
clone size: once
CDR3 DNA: TGTGCCAGCAGCTCAACAGGGGGCTACTCCTACAATGAGCAGTTCTTC
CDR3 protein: CASSSTGGYSYNEQFF

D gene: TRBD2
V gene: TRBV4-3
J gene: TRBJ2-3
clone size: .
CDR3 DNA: TGCGCCAGCAGCCAAGGACCTAGCGGGGGGCGGGATACGCAGTATTTT
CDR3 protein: CASSQGPSGGRDTQYF

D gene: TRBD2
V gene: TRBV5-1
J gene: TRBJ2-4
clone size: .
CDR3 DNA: TGCGCCAGCAGCTTGGTAGGGCGTGGACTAGCGGGAGTGGGAAACATTCAGTACTTC
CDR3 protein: CASSLVGRGLAGVGNIQYF

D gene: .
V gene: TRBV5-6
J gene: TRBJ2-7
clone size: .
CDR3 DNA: TGTGCCAGCAGCTTCCCCAGGGGTTTCGTCGGGCAGTACTTC
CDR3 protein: CASSFPRGFVGQYF

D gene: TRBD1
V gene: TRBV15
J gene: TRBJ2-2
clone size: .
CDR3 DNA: TGTGCCACCAGGGCAGGGGGGAACACCGGGGAGCTGTTTTTT
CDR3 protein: CATRAGGNTGELFF

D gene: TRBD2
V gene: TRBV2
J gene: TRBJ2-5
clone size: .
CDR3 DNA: TGTGCCAGCAGGGAGGGGCTAGCGGGAGTCGGGACCCAGTACTTC
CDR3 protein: CASREGLAGVGTQYF

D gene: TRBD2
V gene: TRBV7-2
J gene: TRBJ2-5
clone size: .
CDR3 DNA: TGTGCCAGCAGCTCCAATAGCGGGAGGGCCGGGACCCAGTACTTC
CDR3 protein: CASSSNSGRAGTQYF

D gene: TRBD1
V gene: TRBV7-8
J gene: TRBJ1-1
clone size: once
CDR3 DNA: TGTGCCAGCAGCTCTGGACAGGTCCAATTTCGGAACACTGAAGCTTTCTTT
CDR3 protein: CASSSGQVQFRNTEAFF

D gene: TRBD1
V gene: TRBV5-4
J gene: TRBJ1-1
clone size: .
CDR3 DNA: TGTGCCAGCAGCTTACCCGGGACAGAGAACACTGAAGCTTTCTTT
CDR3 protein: CASSLPGTENTEAFF

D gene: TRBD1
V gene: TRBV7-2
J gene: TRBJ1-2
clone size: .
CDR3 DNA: TGTGCCAGCACCCAAAGACATCCGGGACAGGGTCATGGCTACACCTTC
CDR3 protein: CASTQRHPGQGHGYTF

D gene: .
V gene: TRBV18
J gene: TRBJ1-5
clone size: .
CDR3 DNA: TGTGCCAGCTCACTCGGACAGAATAGCAATCAGCCCCAGCATTTT
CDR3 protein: CASSLGQNSNQPQHF

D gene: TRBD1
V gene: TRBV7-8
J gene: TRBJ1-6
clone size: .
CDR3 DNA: TGTGCCAGCAGCTTAGCATCAGGGACAGGGAATAATTCACCCCTCCACTTT
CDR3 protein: CASSLASGTGNNSPLHF

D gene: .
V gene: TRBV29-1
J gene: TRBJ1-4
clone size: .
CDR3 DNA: TGCAGCGTTGAAGGTGCGGGGGGGGATGAAAAACTGTTTTTT
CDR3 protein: CSVEGAGGDEKLFF

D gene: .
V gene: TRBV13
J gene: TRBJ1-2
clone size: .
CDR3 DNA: TGTGCCAGCAGCTTAGCTGGCCTGGGGCACCAATATGGCTACACCTTC
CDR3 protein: CASSLAGLGHQYGYTF

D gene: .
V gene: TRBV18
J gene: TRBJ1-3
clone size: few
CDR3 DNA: TGTGCCAGCTCACCACCGGCGAGGGCTGGAAACACCATATATTTT
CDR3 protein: CASSPPARAGNTIYF

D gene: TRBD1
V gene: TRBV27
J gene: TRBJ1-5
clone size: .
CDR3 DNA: TGTGCCAGCAAGGTGGGACAGGGTCCCAATCAGCCCCAGCATTTT
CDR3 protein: CASKVGQGPNQPQHF

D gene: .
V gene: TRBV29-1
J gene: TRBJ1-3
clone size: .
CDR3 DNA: TGCAGCGCGGGCCTAGGACAGTCTGGAAACACCATATATTTT
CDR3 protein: CSAGLGQSGNTIYF